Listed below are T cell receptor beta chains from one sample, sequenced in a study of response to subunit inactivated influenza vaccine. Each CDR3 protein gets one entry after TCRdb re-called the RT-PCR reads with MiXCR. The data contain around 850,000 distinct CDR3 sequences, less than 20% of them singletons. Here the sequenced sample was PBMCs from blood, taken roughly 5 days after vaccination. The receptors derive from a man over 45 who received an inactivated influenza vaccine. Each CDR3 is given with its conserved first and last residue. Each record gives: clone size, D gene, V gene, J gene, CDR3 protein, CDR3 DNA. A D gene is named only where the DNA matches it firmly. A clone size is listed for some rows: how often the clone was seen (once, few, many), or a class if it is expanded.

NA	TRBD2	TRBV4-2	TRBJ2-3	CASSQDLTSTDTQYF	TGTGCCAGCAGCCAAGATCTGACTAGCACGGATACGCAGTATTTT
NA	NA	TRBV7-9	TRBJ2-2	CASSLGAGPLNTGELFF	TGTGCCAGCAGCTTAGGAGCAGGGCCGTTGAACACCGGGGAGCTGTTTTTT
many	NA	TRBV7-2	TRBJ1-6	CASSLVSGNSPLHF	TGTGCCAGCAGCTTAGTTTCGGGAAATTCACCCCTCCACTTT
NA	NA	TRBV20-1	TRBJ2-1	CSASDRDFYNEQFF	TGCAGTGCTAGTGACCGGGACTTCTACAATGAGCAGTTCTTC
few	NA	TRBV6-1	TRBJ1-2	CASKDGPNYGYTF	TGTGCCAGCAAAGACGGTCCTAACTATGGCTACACCTTC
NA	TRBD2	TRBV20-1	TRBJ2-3	CSAVSGGSASTDTQYF	TGCAGTGCTGTTAGCGGGGGCAGTGCTAGCACAGATACGCAGTATTTT
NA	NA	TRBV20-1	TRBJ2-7	CSAPDLYRDRTYEQYF	TGCAGTGCTCCTGACCTATACCGCGACAGGACCTACGAGCAGTACTTC
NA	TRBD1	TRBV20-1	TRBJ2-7	CSASTGDRNEQYF	TGCAGTGCATCGACAGGGGATCGGAACGAGCAGTACTTC
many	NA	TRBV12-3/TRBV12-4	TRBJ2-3	CASRPTESSTDTQYF	TGTGCCAGCCGACCGACAGAATCTAGCACAGATACGCAGTATTTT
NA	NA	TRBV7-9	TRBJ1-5	CASSRLEANQPQHF	TGTGCCAGCAGCCGCCTGGAGGCCAATCAGCCCCAGCATTTT
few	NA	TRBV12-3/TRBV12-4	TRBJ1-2	CASSLATQARGTF	TGTGCCAGCAGTTTAGCGACTCAGGCGCGTGGCACCTTC
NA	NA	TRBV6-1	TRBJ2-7	CASRFPRGQQTYEQYF	TGTGCCAGCAGATTCCCCCGAGGACAGCAAACCTACGAGCAGTACTTC
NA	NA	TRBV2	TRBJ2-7	CASSVIGSYEQYF	TGTGCCAGCAGTGTCATCGGGAGTTACGAGCAGTACTTC
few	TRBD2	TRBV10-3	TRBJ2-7	CAIREPGTSGSPYEQYF	TGTGCCATCAGGGAGCCCGGGACTAGCGGGAGTCCCTACGAGCAGTACTTC
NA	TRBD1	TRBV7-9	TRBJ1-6	CASSLGQGFSPLHF	TGTGCCAGCAGCCTAGGACAGGGATTTTCACCCCTCCACTTT
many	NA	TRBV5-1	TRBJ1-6	CASSLDVGSNSPLHF	TGCGCCAGCAGCTTGGATGTTGGCAGCAATTCACCCCTCCACTTT
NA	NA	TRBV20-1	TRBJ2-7	CSARGPTFYEQYF	TGCAGTGCTAGGGGACCTACCTTCTACGAGCAGTACTTC
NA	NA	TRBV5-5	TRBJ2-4	CASSLAVGVQNIQYF	TGTGCCAGCAGCTTGGCTGTAGGGGTGCAAAACATTCAGTACTTC
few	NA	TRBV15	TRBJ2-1	CATSRDSAWDFYYNEQFF	TGTGCCACCAGCAGAGATAGTGCATGGGACTTTTACTACAATGAGCAGTTCTTC
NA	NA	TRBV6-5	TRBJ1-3	CASSYDRFSGNTIYF	TGTGCCAGCAGTTACGACAGATTCTCTGGAAACACCATATATTTT
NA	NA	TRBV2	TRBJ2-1	CASSGSRDNLYNEQFF	TGTGCCAGCAGTGGGTCGCGGGACAACTTGTACAATGAGCAGTTCTTC
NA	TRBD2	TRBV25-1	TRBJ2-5	CASSRTSGVETQYF	TGTGCCAGTTCACGGACTAGCGGAGTAGAGACCCAGTACTTC
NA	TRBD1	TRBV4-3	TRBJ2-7	CASSQEDNRGLSYEQYF	TGCGCCAGCAGCCAAGAGGATAACAGGGGTCTTTCCTACGAGCAGTACTTC
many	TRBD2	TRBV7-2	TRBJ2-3	CASSPHSGRGTDTQYF	TGTGCCAGCAGCCCCCATAGCGGGAGAGGGACAGATACGCAGTATTTT
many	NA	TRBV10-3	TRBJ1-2	CAISDEGYYGYTF	TGTGCCATCAGTGATGAAGGTTACTATGGCTACACCTTC
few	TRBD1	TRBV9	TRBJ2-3	CASSLGQGETSYSTDTQYF	TGTGCCAGCAGCCTAGGACAGGGGGAAACTTCGTATAGCACAGATACGCAGTATTTT
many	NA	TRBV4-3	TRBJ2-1	CASSREAGYIAESYNEQFF	TGCGCCAGCAGCCGAGAGGCTGGATACATAGCGGAATCCTACAATGAGCAGTTCTTC
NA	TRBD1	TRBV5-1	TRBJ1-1	CATATGTGIPFF	TGCGCCACCGCAACCGGGACAGGCATACCTTTCTTT
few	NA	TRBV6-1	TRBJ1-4	CASSPQGSRGNEKLFF	TGTGCCAGCAGTCCACAGGGATCCAGGGGTAATGAAAAACTGTTTTTT
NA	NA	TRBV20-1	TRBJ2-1	CSATNWAYNEQFF	TGCAGTGCTACTAACTGGGCCTACAATGAGCAGTTCTTC
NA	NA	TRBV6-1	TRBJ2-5	CASRFREGETQYF	TGTGCCAGCAGATTCCGGGAAGGAGAGACCCAGTACTTC
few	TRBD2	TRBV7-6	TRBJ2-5	CASSLEPGLAETQYF	TGTGCCAGCAGCTTAGAACCGGGACTAGCGGAGACCCAGTACTTC
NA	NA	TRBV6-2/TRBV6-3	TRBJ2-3	CASRPGLKSGNTQYF	TGTGCCAGCAGACCCGGACTAAAAAGTGGAAATACGCAGTATTTT
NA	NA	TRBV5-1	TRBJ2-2	CTSSLSQGYTGELFF	TGCACCAGCAGCTTGAGCCAGGGATATACCGGGGAGCTGTTTTTT
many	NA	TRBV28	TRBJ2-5	CASRRAGYGETQYF	TGTGCCAGCAGGCGGGCGGGATATGGGGAGACCCAGTACTTC
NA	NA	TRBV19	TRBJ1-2	CASSLGSRVGYGYTF	TGTGCCAGTAGCTTGGGGAGCAGGGTTGGATATGGCTACACCTTC
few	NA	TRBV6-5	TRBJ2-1	CASTFGHFNEQFF	TGTGCCAGCACGTTTGGACACTTCAATGAGCAGTTCTTC
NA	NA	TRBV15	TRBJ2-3	CATSRTSLTDTQYF	TGTGCCACCAGCAGAACCTCACTCACAGATACGCAGTATTTT
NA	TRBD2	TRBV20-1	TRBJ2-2	CSARAASGVNTGELFF	TGCAGTGCTAGAGCGGCTAGCGGGGTAAACACCGGGGAGCTGTTTTTT
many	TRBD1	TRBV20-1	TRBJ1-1	CSGTTGPMNTEAFF	TGCAGTGGCACGACAGGGCCCATGAACACTGAAGCTTTCTTT
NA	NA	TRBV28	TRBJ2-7	CASSLNQGNYEQYF	TGTGCCAGCAGTTTAAATCAGGGGAACTACGAGCAGTACTTC
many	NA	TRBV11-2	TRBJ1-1	CASSLGSGFGTEAFF	TGTGCCAGCAGCTTAGGATCGGGCTTCGGAACTGAAGCTTTCTTT
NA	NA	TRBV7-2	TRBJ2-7	CASSLAGSKGYEQYF	TGTGCCAGCAGCTTAGCGGGATCGAAGGGCTACGAGCAGTACTTC
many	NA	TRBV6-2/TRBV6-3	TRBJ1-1	CASSLTGANTEAFF	TGTGCCAGCAGTTTGACAGGAGCGAACACTGAAGCTTTCTTT
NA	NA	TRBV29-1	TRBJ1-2	CSVAVWGTNYGYTF	TGCAGCGTTGCTGTATGGGGGACTAACTATGGCTACACCTTC
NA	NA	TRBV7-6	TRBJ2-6	CASSLEGSSGRGANVLTF	TGTGCCAGCAGCTTAGAGGGGTCATCGGGTCGGGGGGCCAACGTCCTGACTTTC
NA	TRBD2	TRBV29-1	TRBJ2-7	CSVETSGSYEQYF	TGCAGCGTTGAGACTAGCGGGAGCTACGAGCAGTACTTC
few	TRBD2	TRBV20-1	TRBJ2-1	CSARELGTSGRASSTNNEQFF	TGCAGTGCTAGAGAGCTCGGGACTAGCGGGAGGGCCAGTTCGACGAACAATGAGCAGTTCTTC
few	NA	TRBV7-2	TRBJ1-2	CASSLSGGIPNYGYTF	TGTGCCAGCAGCCTTAGTGGGGGGATACCTAACTATGGCTACACCTTC
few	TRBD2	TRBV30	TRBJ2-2	CAWSRTSGGELFF	TGTGCCTGGAGTCGGACTAGTGGAGGGGAGCTGTTTTTT
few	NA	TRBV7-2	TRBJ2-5	CASSLGSLEETQYF	TGTGCCAGCAGCTTAGGAAGTCTTGAAGAGACCCAGTACTTC
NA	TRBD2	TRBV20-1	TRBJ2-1	CSAGSGSRNEQFF	TGCAGTGCTGGTAGCGGGAGTCGGAATGAGCAGTTCTTC
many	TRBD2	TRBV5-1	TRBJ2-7	CASSLAGKPTYEQYF	TGCGCCAGCAGCTTAGCGGGGAAGCCGACCTACGAGCAGTACTTC
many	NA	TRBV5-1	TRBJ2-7	CASSPLDGGTYEQYF	TGCGCCAGCAGCCCCCTTGACGGGGGTACCTACGAGCAGTACTTC
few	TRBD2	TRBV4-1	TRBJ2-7	CASSHQAGTTRYEQYF	TGCGCCAGCAGCCACCAAGCCGGGACTACACGCTACGAGCAGTACTTC
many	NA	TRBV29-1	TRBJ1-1	CSVGVNTEAFF	TGCAGCGTTGGGGTGAACACTGAAGCTTTCTTT
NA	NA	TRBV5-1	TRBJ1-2	CASSQSQVYGYTF	TGCGCCAGCAGCCAATCCCAGGTCTATGGCTACACCTTC